This is a list of T cell receptor beta chains from one sample in a study of technical replicates of blood from a few donors. Sequencing used immunoSEQ multiplex PCR; TCRdb keeps in-frame clones, though not all of them. The table records about 82,000 clones, nearly 96% of them present only once. The sample consisted of T cells isolated from PBMCs. These receptor sequences come from a human donor in good health. The CDR3 runs from the conserved cysteine through the conserved F or W. The D gene is left open where the match is weak. The listing skips clone size in some rows; elsewhere it reads once, few, many or a size class.

J: TRBJ1-2; size: once; D: TRBD1; V: TRBV27; CDR3: CASSLQTGYGYTF; DNA: TGTGCCAGCAGTCTTCAGACAGGGTACGGCTACACCTTC
J: TRBJ2-5; size: -; D: -; V: TRBV21-1; CDR3: CYRQGVEGCQETQYF; DNA: TGTTATAGACAGGGGGTAGAGGGGTGTCAAGAGACCCAGTACTTC
J: TRBJ2-7; size: -; D: TRBD2; V: TRBV5-6; CDR3: CASSVPGLAGELYEQYF; DNA: TGTGCCAGCAGCGTACCGGGACTAGCGGGAGAGCTCTACGAGCAGTACTTC
J: TRBJ1-1; size: -; D: -; V: TRBV7-8; CDR3: CASSFSQKPDTEAFF; DNA: TGTGCCAGCAGCTTTAGCCAAAAACCGGACACTGAAGCTTTCTTT
J: TRBJ1-2; size: -; D: -; V: TRBV2; CDR3: CASRFSGVTLLYGYTF; DNA: TGTGCCAGCAGGTTCTCAGGGGTTACCCTCCTATATGGCTACACCTTC
J: TRBJ2-1; size: -; D: -; V: TRBV25-1; CDR3: CASSEWVGGEQFF; DNA: TGTGCCAGCAGTGAATGGGTGGGGGGTGAGCAGTTCTTC
J: TRBJ2-7; size: -; D: TRBD1; V: TRBV7-8; CDR3: CASSWGQGGFEQYF; DNA: TGTGCCAGCAGCTGGGGACAGGGAGGCTTCGAGCAGTACTTC
J: TRBJ2-7; size: -; D: -; V: TRBV5-4; CDR3: CASRHDSGGRSYEQYF; DNA: TGTGCCAGCAGACATGATTCTGGGGGCCGATCCTACGAGCAGTACTTC
J: TRBJ1-1; size: -; D: -; V: TRBV6-1; CDR3: CASRIRGEMNTEAFF; DNA: TGTGCCAGTAGGATCAGGGGCGAGATGAACACTGAAGCTTTCTTT
J: TRBJ2-7; size: -; D: -; V: TRBV14; CDR3: CASSLPGEAFYEQYF; DNA: TGTGCCAGCAGCCTTCCAGGGGAAGCCTTCTACGAGCAGTACTTC
J: TRBJ2-1; size: -; D: TRBD2; V: TRBV11-2; CDR3: CASSFRSGGHYNEQFF; DNA: TGTGCCAGCAGCTTTCGAAGCGGGGGACACTACAATGAGCAGTTCTTC
J: TRBJ2-3; size: -; D: TRBD1; V: TRBV5-6; CDR3: CASSLFNRGPTDTQYF; DNA: TGTGCCAGCAGTTTGTTCAACAGGGGGCCCACAGATACGCAGTATTTT
J: TRBJ2-5; size: -; D: -; V: TRBV2; CDR3: CASSDLDLAVRTQYF; DNA: TGTGCCAGCAGTGATCTGGACTTGGCGGTCCGGACCCAGTACTTC
J: TRBJ2-2; size: once; D: -; V: TRBV19; CDR3: CASSTGQTGELFF; DNA: TGTGCCAGTAGTACTGGCCAAACCGGGGAGCTGTTTTTT
J: TRBJ1-3; size: -; D: -; V: TRBV9; CDR3: CASDRGEEGEVYF; DNA: TGTGCCTCGGATCGGGGGGAGGAAGGTGAAGTATATTTT
J: TRBJ2-1; size: -; D: TRBD2; V: TRBV4-1; CDR3: CASSLSGLDYNEQFF; DNA: TGCGCCAGCAGCCTCTCGGGACTAGACTACAATGAGCAGTTCTTC
J: TRBJ1-2; size: -; D: -; V: TRBV9; CDR3: CASSVAEDYGYTF; DNA: TGTGCCAGCAGCGTAGCCGAGGACTATGGCTACACCTTC
J: TRBJ1-1; size: -; D: -; V: TRBV4-1; CDR3: CASSQDLGSTEAFF; DNA: TGCGCCAGCAGCCAAGATCTGGGGAGCACTGAAGCTTTCTTT
J: TRBJ2-2; size: -; D: -; V: TRBV30; CDR3: CAWSVSNTGELFF; DNA: TGTGCCTGGAGTGTCAGTAACACCGGGGAGCTGTTTTTT
J: TRBJ1-5; size: -; D: -; V: TRBV7-9; CDR3: CASSPQMGQGPQHF; DNA: TGTGCCAGCAGCCCGCAAATGGGGCAGGGGCCCCAGCATTTT
J: TRBJ1-2; size: -; D: TRBD1; V: TRBV5-1; CDR3: CASSLRTGNYGYTF; DNA: TGCGCCAGCAGCTTAAGGACAGGGAACTATGGCTACACCTTC
J: TRBJ2-2; size: few; D: TRBD2; V: TRBV6-5; CDR3: CASSYSGGSGELFF; DNA: TGTGCCAGCAGTTACTCGGGAGGGTCCGGGGAGCTGTTTTTT
J: TRBJ1-1; size: -; D: TRBD1; V: TRBV19; CDR3: CASSINRGLSANTEAFF; DNA: TGTGCCAGTAGTATAAACAGGGGATTGTCCGCGAACACTGAAGCTTTCTTT
J: TRBJ1-2; size: -; D: TRBD1; V: TRBV2; CDR3: CASSGQGALNYGYTF; DNA: TGTGCCAGCAGTGGACAGGGGGCGCTTAACTATGGCTACACCTTC
J: TRBJ1-5; size: once; D: TRBD1; V: TRBV12-5; CDR3: CASGPDRHRGPQHF; DNA: TGTGCTAGTGGTCCAGACAGGCACAGGGGTCCCCAGCATTTT
J: TRBJ1-1; size: -; D: -; V: TRBV28; CDR3: CASSLSLLGNTEAFF; DNA: TGTGCCAGCAGTTTATCCCTCCTCGGGAACACTGAAGCTTTCTTT